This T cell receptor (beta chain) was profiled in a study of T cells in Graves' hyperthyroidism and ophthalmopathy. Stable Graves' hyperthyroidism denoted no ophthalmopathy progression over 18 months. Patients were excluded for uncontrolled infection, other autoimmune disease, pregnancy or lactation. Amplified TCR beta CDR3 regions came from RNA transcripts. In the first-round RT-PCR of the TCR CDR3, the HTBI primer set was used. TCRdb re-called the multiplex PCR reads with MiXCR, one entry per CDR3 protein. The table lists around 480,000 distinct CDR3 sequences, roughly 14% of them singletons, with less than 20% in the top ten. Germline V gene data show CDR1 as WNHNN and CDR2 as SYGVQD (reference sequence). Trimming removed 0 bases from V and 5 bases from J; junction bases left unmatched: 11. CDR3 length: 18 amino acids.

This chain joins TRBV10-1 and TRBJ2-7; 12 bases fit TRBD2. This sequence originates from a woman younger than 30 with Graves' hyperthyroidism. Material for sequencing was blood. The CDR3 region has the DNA TGCGCCAGCAGTGAGTCGAGGGCTACTAGCGGGAGGTTACACGAGCAGTACGTC. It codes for CASSESRATSGRLHEQYV.